Listed below are T cell receptor beta chains from one sample, sequenced in a study of immune heterogeneity within non-small cell lung tumors. TCRdb passed the multiplex PCR reads through MiXCR, listing each CDR3 protein once. The sample records roughly 4,000 distinct CDR3 sequences, less than 25% being singletons. The specimen was lung tumor tissue. Receptors were obtained from a man aged 50 to 59 with non-small cell lung cancer. The CDR3 runs from the conserved cysteine through the conserved F or W. Each record gives: D gene, J gene, clone size, V gene, CDR3 protein, CDR3 DNA. The D gene is left open where the match is weak. The size of a clone is reported for some rows only, either as once, few or many, or as a class for expanded clones.

NA	TRBJ1-6	medium-sized	TRBV15	CATSSQTAQNSPLHF	TGTGCCACCAGCTCTCAGACGGCTCAGAATTCACCCCTCCACTTT
NA	TRBJ1-1	many	TRBV9	CASSVDWYTEAFF	TGTGCCAGCAGCGTAGATTGGTACACTGAAGCTTTCTTT
NA	TRBJ2-3	many	TRBV6-1	CASRPRGIHADTQYF	TGTGCCAGCAGACCAAGGGGTATCCATGCAGATACGCAGTATTTT
NA	TRBJ2-1	medium-sized	TRBV5-1	CASSLSLGPGNEQFF	TGCGCCAGCAGCTTGTCTCTGGGGCCGGGGAATGAGCAGTTCTTC
NA	TRBJ1-5	large	TRBV10-1	CASSESEGSPQHF	TGCGCCAGCAGTGAGTCAGAGGGGTCGCCCCAGCATTTT
NA	TRBJ2-2	NA	TRBV6-1	CASSETGEDGELFF	TGTGCCAGCAGCGAAACAGGGGAGGACGGGGAGCTGTTTTTC
TRBD1	TRBJ2-1	medium-sized	TRBV25-1	CASSRQGKSSYNEQFF	TGTGCCAGCAGTCGACAGGGGAAAAGCTCCTACAATGAGCAGTTCTTC
NA	TRBJ2-3	large	TRBV16	CASSRRITGMGTDTQYF	TGTGCCAGCAGCCGAAGGATCACAGGAATGGGCACAGATACGCAGTATTTT
NA	TRBJ1-6	medium-sized	TRBV28	CASSSPGASPLHF	TGTGCCAGCAGTTCCCCCGGGGCATCACCCCTCCACTTT
TRBD1	TRBJ1-2	medium-sized	TRBV2	CARQGATGLGRGYTF	TGTGCCCGCCAGGGGGCTACAGGTTTGGGACGTGGCTACACCTTC
TRBD2	TRBJ2-5	many	TRBV20-1	CSAQERAFRGGFQETQYF	TGCAGTGCCCAAGAGCGCGCGTTTCGCGGGGGGTTCCAAGAGACCCAGTACTTC
NA	TRBJ1-5	many	TRBV7-7	CASSLVTGSASKPQHF	TGTGCTAGCAGCTTAGTAACAGGGAGTGCTAGTAAGCCCCAGCATTTT
NA	TRBJ1-2	medium-sized	TRBV10-3	CAISANGGGSDGYTF	TGTGCCATCAGCGCGAATGGGGGAGGTTCGGATGGCTACACCTTC
NA	TRBJ1-1	medium-sized	TRBV7-2	CASTMRPGDTEAFF	TGTGCCAGCACGATGAGACCGGGGGACACTGAAGCTTTCTTT
NA	TRBJ2-2	medium-sized	TRBV18	CASSPLRADLAGGELFF	TGTGCCAGCTCACCTCTCCGGGCAGACTTGGCCGGCGGGGAGCTGTTTTTT
NA	TRBJ2-1	many	TRBV11-3	CASSFGRGVNNEQFF	TGTGCCAGCAGCTTCGGACGGGGAGTTAACAATGAGCAGTTCTTC
NA	TRBJ2-4	many	TRBV7-2	CASSPTGRNLAKNIQYF	TGTGCCAGCAGCCCAACGGGGAGGAACCTAGCCAAAAACATTCAGTACTTC
NA	TRBJ1-5	NA	TRBV15	CATSKHWARLGNQPLDF	TGTGCCACCAGCAAACACTGGGCTCGGCTCGGCAATCAGCCGCTGGACTTT
NA	TRBJ1-2	medium-sized	TRBV5-6	CASSLENSNYGYTF	TGTGCCAGCAGCTTAGAGAACAGTAACTATGGCTACACCTTC
NA	TRBJ1-1	NA	TRBV28	CASTRGGTGSKAFF	TGTGCCAGCACAAGGGGGGGCACAGGATCTAAAGCTTTCTTT
TRBD2	TRBJ2-1	medium-sized	TRBV6-1	CASSRTSGSYNEQFF	TGTGCCAGCAGCCGAACTAGCGGGAGCTACAATGAGCAGTTCTTC
NA	TRBJ1-5	NA	TRBV30	CAWSLAGGGPRQPQHF	TGTGCCTGGAGTTTAGCAGGTGGCGGACCTCGACAGCCCCAGCATTTT
NA	TRBJ1-2	medium-sized	TRBV7-2	CASSRGLLGLWVSSYGYTF	TGTGCCAGCAGCAGAGGGCTTTTGGGGCTTTGGGTCAGTTCGTATGGCTACACCTTC
TRBD1	TRBJ2-7	many	TRBV10-1	CASSPTGATYEQYF	TGCGCCAGCAGCCCGACAGGGGCCACCTACGAGCAGTACTTC
NA	TRBJ1-5	medium-sized	TRBV20-1	CSAGGQSNQPQHF	TGCAGTGCGGGAGGACAGTCCAATCAGCCCCAGCATTTT
TRBD1	TRBJ1-6	medium-sized	TRBV5-6	CASSLGGAGGYSPLHF	TGTGCCAGCAGCTTGGGGGGGGCAGGGGGTTATTCACCCCTCCACTTT
NA	TRBJ1-2	once	TRBV5-1	CASSPRDKEHYGYTF	TGTGCCAGCAGCCCTCGGGACAAGGAACACTATGGCTACACCTTC
NA	TRBJ1-2	NA	TRBV7-2	CTSSLVGRGYTF	TGTACCAGCAGCTTAGTCGGTCGGGGCTACACCTTC
NA	TRBJ2-7	medium-sized	TRBV30	CAWSPELPYEQYF	TGTGCCTGGAGCCCGGAACTGCCGTACGAGCAGTACTTC
TRBD1	TRBJ2-7	medium-sized	TRBV19	CASSPIEGQAYEQYF	TGTGCCAGTAGCCCCATTGAGGGACAGGCTTACGAGCAGTACTTC
TRBD1	TRBJ2-2	once	TRBV19	CASSPKDRAGELFF	TGTGCCAGTAGTCCGAAGGACAGGGCCGGGGAGCTGTTTTTT
TRBD1	TRBJ1-5	NA	TRBV27	CASSLRGRTSQHF	TGTGCCAGCAGTTTAAGGGGGCGGACCAGCCAGCATTTT
NA	TRBJ1-4	many	TRBV3-1	CASSQVGPFGEKLFF	TGTGCCAGCAGCCAAGTGGGCCCGTTTGGCGAAAAACTGTTTTTT
NA	TRBJ1-1	many	TRBV18	CASSPRGVFGGTEAFF	TGTGCCAGCTCACCACGCGGGGTGTTCGGAGGTACTGAAGCTTTCTTT
NA	TRBJ2-4	few	TRBV7-2	CASSLDQGYIKYF	TGTGCCAGCAGCTTAGACCAGGGGTACATTAAGTACTTC
TRBD1	TRBJ1-2	medium-sized	TRBV12-3/TRBV12-4	CASSPPGGTWYGYTF	TGTGCCAGCAGTCCTCCAGGGGGGACATGGTATGGCTACACCTTC
TRBD1	TRBJ2-7	many	TRBV7-9	CASSPGQGIYEQYF	TGTGCCAGCAGCCCGGGACAGGGGATCTACGAGCAGTACTTC
TRBD2	TRBJ2-5	NA	TRBV18	CASFSGGKGTQYF	TGTGCCAGCTTCAGCGGGGGAAAGGGGACCCAGTACTTC
NA	TRBJ2-7	NA	TRBV19	CDSSTHGAGVYEQYF	TGTGACAGTAGTACTCATGGGGCAGGAGTATACGAGCAGTACTTC
NA	TRBJ2-3	medium-sized	TRBV9	CASSLRNGDTDTQYF	TGTGCCAGCAGCCTGAGAAATGGGGATACGGATACGCAGTATTTT
TRBD2	TRBJ2-3	medium-sized	TRBV15	CATSRGLAGDYSTDTQYF	TGTGCCACCAGCAGGGGGCTGGCGGGGGATTATAGCACAGATACGCAGTATTTT
NA	TRBJ1-2	NA	TRBV20-1	CPAGGGRVRLHF	TGCCCGGCGGGGGGCGGGCGCGTTCGGCTACACTTC
TRBD2	TRBJ2-2	medium-sized	TRBV7-9	CASSARQAGTSGKNTGELFF	TGTGCCAGCAGCGCGCGACAGGCCGGGACTAGCGGGAAGAACACCGGGGAGCTGTTTTTT
NA	TRBJ1-5	medium-sized	TRBV19	CASSMGGSNQPQHF	TGTGCCAGTAGTATGGGGGGTAGCAATCAGCCCCAGCATTTT
NA	TRBJ1-2	medium-sized	TRBV28	CASSLNDYGYTF	TGTGCCAGCAGTTTGAACGACTATGGCTACACCTTC
NA	TRBJ2-1	medium-sized	TRBV6-4	CASSDSDYNEQFF	TGTGCCAGCAGTGACTCGGACTACAATGAGCAGTTCTTC
TRBD1	TRBJ2-7	NA	TRBV15	CATSRDGLDRVYEQYF	TGTGCCACCAGCAGAGATGGATTGGACAGGGTTTACGAGCAGTACTTC
TRBD1	TRBJ2-1	many	TRBV7-6	CASSRGQGDYNEQFF	TGTGCCAGCAGCCGAGGACAGGGGGACTACAATGAGCAGTTCTTC
NA	TRBJ2-1	medium-sized	TRBV5-6	CASSLEAEQFF	TGTGCCAGCAGCTTGGAGGCGGAGCAGTTCTTC
TRBD1	TRBJ2-7	medium-sized	TRBV6-1	CASSPEQGTLVYEQYF	TGTGCCAGCAGTCCCGAACAGGGGACGCTGGTCTACGAGCAGTACTTC
NA	TRBJ1-1	medium-sized	TRBV6-6	CASSYSDRNTEAFF	TGTGCCAGCAGTTACTCAGACAGGAACACTGAAGCTTTCTTT
NA	TRBJ2-2	medium-sized	TRBV19	CASDRGGNTGELFF	TGTGCCAGCGACCGCGGAGGCAACACCGGGGAGCTGTTTTTT
TRBD1	TRBJ1-5	medium-sized	TRBV20-1	CSAKRTGHSNQPQHF	TGCAGTGCAAAGCGGACAGGTCATAGCAATCAGCCCCAGCATTTT
NA	TRBJ1-2	medium-sized	TRBV14	CASSQGGLAYGYTF	TGTGCCAGCAGCCAAGGGGGACTCGCCTATGGCTACACCTTC